The clone carrying this T cell receptor beta chain was detected a few times. The antigen remains undetermined. The CDR3 loop spans 15 amino acids. The V gene's germline CDR1 is LNHDA and CDR2 SQIVND (reference sequence). V trimming: 3 bases; J trimming: 3 bases; junction bases outside the gene matches: 6. This sample stems from a study of beta chain features in type 1 diabetes. About the research overall: Cell yields, gender and age were similar in healthy donors and patients. All of the samples together had around 110,000,000 sorted cells examined. General study findings and limits: Patients with type 1 diabetes showed fewer VDJ junction insertions and more deletions.

The sequenced template was cDNA made from the entire isolated RNA. Assay: immunoSEQ multiplex PCR; the TCRdb copy retains only in-frame clones and omits some. The sample has around 40,000 clones, 51% seen once. Purity above 95% was achieved in all sorted populations. The sample taken for sequencing was Tregs from blood. This TCR derives from a woman between 18 and 30 years old in good health. V usage is TRBV19 and J usage is TRBJ2-7; 9 nucleotides agree with TRBD1. The CDR3 DNA reads as TGTGCCAGTAGTATCCCGGGACAGGGCCTCTACGAGCAGTACTTC. Translated, it gives CASSIPGQGLYEQYF. The complete variable domain, with remaining parts taken from reference TRBV19 and TRBJ2-7, reads DGGITQSPKYLFRKEGQNVTLSCEQNLNHDAMYWYRQDPGQGLRLIYYSQIVNDFQKGDIAEGYSVSREKKESFPLTVTSAQKNPTAFYLCASSIPGQGLYEQYFGPGTRLTVT.